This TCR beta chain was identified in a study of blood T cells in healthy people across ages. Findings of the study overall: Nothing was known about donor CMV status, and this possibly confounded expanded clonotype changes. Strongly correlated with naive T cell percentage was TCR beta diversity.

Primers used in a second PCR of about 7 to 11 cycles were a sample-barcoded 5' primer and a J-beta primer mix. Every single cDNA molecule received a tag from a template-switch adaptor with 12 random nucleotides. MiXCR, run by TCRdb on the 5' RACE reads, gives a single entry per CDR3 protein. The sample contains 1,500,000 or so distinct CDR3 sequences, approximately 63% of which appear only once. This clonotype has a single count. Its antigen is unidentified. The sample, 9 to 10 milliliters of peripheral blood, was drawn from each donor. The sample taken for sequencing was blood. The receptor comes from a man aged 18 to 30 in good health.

For the CDR3, the DNA is TGCAGTGCCGGATCCGGGACAGGGGGTAATGAGCAGTTCTTC. This gives the protein CSAGSGTGGNEQFF. The chain has TRBV20-1 and TRBJ2-1; TRBD1 matches 11 bases. Germline CDR1 and CDR2: DFQATT and SNEGSKA (reference sequence). The CDR3 spans 14 residues. J was trimmed by 7 bases and V by 6 bases; bases with no gene match: 8.